This TCR beta chain was found in a study of shared clonotypes between healthy human individuals. The study enrolled healthy HIV-negative adults without recent acute infections or vaccinations as donors. Generated by immunoSEQ multiplex PCR, the TCRdb table keeps only in-frame clones and is missing some. Here the sample spans approximately 980,000 clones, 76% being singletons. V trimming: 4 bases; J trimming: 2 bases; junction bases outside the gene matches: 3. The germline gives CDR1 MNHEY, CDR2 SMNVEV (reference sequence). The CDR3 contains 16 residues. This sequence was found in a man younger than 30 in good health. This rearrangement joins TRBV27 to TRBJ2-5; 14 bases are shared with TRBD2. Material for sequencing was memory CD4+ T cells sorted from blood. Stated subset: CD45RA-negative fraction. This CDR3 is CASSSWTSGRQETQYF. The CDR3 DNA is TGTGCCAGCAGTTCCTGGACTAGCGGGAGGCAAGAGACCCAGTACTTC.